Shown below are 8 T cell receptor beta chains from a single sample sequenced in a study of T cell clones after liver transplantation. TCRdb's copy holds only in-frame clones and misses some; the assay was immunoSEQ multiplex PCR. The sample has approximately 100,000 clones, 82% seen once. Sequencing used CD4+ T cells from blood, obtained before liver transplant. All receptors come from a human donor who received a liver transplant.

The rearrangement uses TRBV18 and TRBJ1-5, with D tentatively TRBD1 (6 bases). The length of the CDR3 is 15 residues. Germline V gives CDR1 KGHSH, CDR2 LQKENI. Trimming took 5 bases from V and 2 from J, leaving 13 bases between them. The CDR3: CASSAQGKGNQPQHF. The CDR3 DNA follows: TGTGCCAGCTCAGCCCAGGGGAAAGGCAATCAGCCCCAGCATTTT.

J is TRBJ2-7 and V is TRBV11-2; 14 nucleotides match TRBD2. The CDR3 sequence is 18 residues long. Trimming took 5 bases from V and 0 from J; bases not matched to a gene: 9. Germline V gene lookup returns CDR1 SGHAT and CDR2 FQNNGV. CDR3 region: CASSIQGLAGANSYEQYF. CDR3 in DNA: TGTGCCAGCAGCATACAGGGACTAGCGGGGGCGAACTCCTACGAGCAGTACTTC.

The V call is TRBV18, the J call TRBJ2-6; D remains ambiguous. Germline V gene lookup returns CDR1 KGHSH and CDR2 LQKENI. The CDR3 is made up of 13 amino acids. Trimming removed 4 bases from V and 0 bases from J, with 1 base in between. The CDR3 bases are TGTGCCAGCTCACGCTCTGGGGCCAACGTCCTGACTTTC. It codes for CASSRSGANVLTF.

This chain connects TRBV14 to TRBJ2-7; possible D gene TRBD1, 6 bases. The CDR3 consists of 14 residues. V was pared by 1 base and J by 7 bases, with 14 bases between. The germline CDR1 and CDR2 sequences are SGHDN and FVKESK. The CDR3 loop is CASSQGLNRAEQYF. CDR3 coding DNA: TGTGCCAGCAGCCAAGGATTGAACAGGGCAGAGCAGTACTTC. The whole variable domain, remainder taken from reference TRBV14 and TRBJ2-7, is EAGVTQFPSHSVIEKGQTVTLRCDPISGHDNLYWYRRVMGKEIKFLLHFVKESKQDESGMPNNRFLAERTGGTYSTLKVQPAELEDSGVYFCASSQGLNRAEQYFGPGTRLTVT.

V gene TRBV7-3 combines with J gene TRBJ2-1, with D perhaps TRBD1 (6 bases). Germline CDR1 is SGHTA and CDR2 is FQGTGA. Between the trimmed V and J ends, which lost 5 bases and 7 bases, there was a span of 18 bases. The CDR3 loop spans 15 amino acids. CDR3: CASSDPGQPPNEQFF. Written as DNA, the CDR3 is TGTGCCAGCAGCGATCCAGGACAGCCCCCTAATGAGCAGTTCTTC.

CDR3 region: CASSSRDRGLPEQFF. CDR3 in DNA: TGTGCCAGCAGTTCCCGGGACAGGGGGCTACCTGAGCAGTTCTTC. The V gene is TRBV6-5, the J gene TRBJ2-1; 12 bases match TRBD1. Germline assignment: CDR1 MNHEY and CDR2 SVGAGI. The CDR3 totals 15 residues. The V and J ends lost 4 bases and 9 bases, in that order; junction bases with no gene match: 7.

CDR3 sequence reads: CASNPDKPGGTQHF. In nucleotides, the CDR3 is TGTGCCAGCAACCCTGACAAGCCGGGTGGGACCCAGCATTTT. The chain is built from TRBV2 and TRBJ1-5; D not resolved. The V and J ends lost 7 bases and 11 bases respectively, with 21 bases between them. The CDR3 is made up of 14 amino acids. Germline CDR1 and CDR2: SNHLY and FYNNEI.

The genes are TRBV5-5 and TRBJ1-5; D not resolved. CDR1 and CDR2 (germline): SGHKS, YYEKEE (reference sequence). The CDR3 consists of 12 residues. Trimming cost V 1 base and J 7 bases, with 6 bases left between them. The CDR3 DNA reads as TGTGCCAGCAGCTTGTATGACCAGCCCCAGCATTTT. This codes for CASSLYDQPQHF.